The present T cell receptor beta chain was sequenced within a study of T cells in Graves' hyperthyroidism and ophthalmopathy. There were TCR beta CDR3 regions amplified from RNA transcripts. With the HTBI primer set, the TCR CDR3 went through a first round of RT-PCR. TCRdb reanalysed the multiplex PCR reads using MiXCR and keeps one entry per CDR3 protein. The sample lists 650,000 to 700,000 distinct CDR3 sequences; 15% to 20% were seen once. Per the germline V gene, CDR1 is LNHDA and CDR2 is SQIVND (reference sequence). The CDR3 is 16 residues long. Losses at the gene ends were 4 bases for V and 1 base for J; bases not matched to a gene: 5. In this sample, this clonotype turned up many times.

This clonotype originated in a man between 50 and 59 years old with Graves' hyperthyroidism. The V call is TRBV19, the J call TRBJ2-2; 8 bases agree with TRBD2. Sequencing used blood. The CDR3 protein is CASSKMTSENTGELFF. The CDR3 nucleotides read TGTGCCAGTAGTAAAATGACTAGCGAGAACACCGGGGAGCTGTTTTTT.